Listed below are T cell receptor beta chains from one sample, sequenced in a study of OX40 agonist ivuxolimab in advanced cancers. Sequenced by immunoSEQ multiplex PCR; TCRdb stores in-frame clones only, minus some. The sample shows about 70,000 clones, about 90% of them seen only once. This sample comprised CD4+ or CD8+ T cells sorted from blood, obtained in a trial of the OX40 agonist ivuxolimab. The receptors were gathered from an adult with an advanced solid tumor such as melanoma, head and neck, liver or kidney cancer. Each CDR3 is given with its conserved first and last residue. A D gene is named only where the DNA matches it firmly. Size tells how often a clone was seen (once, few, many) or the class of an expanded clone, and some rows leave it out.

V: TRBV5-1; D: TRBD1; J: TRBJ2-5; size: NA; length: 16; CDR3: CASSLGTGIWEETQYF; DNA: TGCGCCAGCAGCTTGGGGACAGGGATATGGGAAGAGACCCAGTACTTC
V: TRBV6-5; D: NA; J: TRBJ1-2; size: NA; length: 14; CDR3: CASSPGRVAYGYTF; DNA: TGTGCCAGCAGCCCAGGCCGGGTCGCCTATGGCTACACCTTC
V: TRBV27; D: NA; J: TRBJ2-7; size: NA; length: 13; CDR3: CASSRVGSYEQYF; DNA: TGTGCCAGCAGTAGGGTGGGCTCCTACGAGCAGTACTTC
V: TRBV7-6; D: NA; J: TRBJ2-5; size: NA; length: 13; CDR3: CASSSMGRETQYF; DNA: TGTGCCAGCAGCTCTATGGGTCGAGAGACCCAGTACTTC
V: TRBV5-4; D: NA; J: TRBJ2-5; size: NA; length: 14; CDR3: CASSLVGGQETQYF; DNA: TGTGCCAGCAGCTTGGTTGGTGGACAAGAGACCCAGTACTTC
V: TRBV5-6; D: TRBD2; J: TRBJ2-3; size: NA; length: 14; CDR3: CASSPGRVGDTQYF; DNA: TGTGCCAGCAGCCCTGGGAGGGTTGGAGATACGCAGTATTTT
V: TRBV5-1; D: NA; J: TRBJ1-2; size: NA; length: 13; CDR3: CASSLEQYYGYTF; DNA: TGCGCCAGCAGCTTGGAACAGTACTATGGCTACACCTTC
V: TRBV10-1; D: NA; J: TRBJ1-3; size: NA; length: 11; CDR3: CASSDGNTIYF; DNA: TGCGCCAGCAGTGATGGAAACACCATATATTTT
V: TRBV7-2; D: NA; J: TRBJ2-2; size: NA; length: 13; CDR3: CASSLFGTGELFF; DNA: TGTGCCAGCAGCTTATTCGGTACCGGGGAGCTGTTTTTT
V: TRBV7-9; D: NA; J: TRBJ2-3; size: NA; length: 12; CDR3: CASSPAGDTQYF; DNA: TGTGCCAGCAGCCCCGCTGGGGATACGCAGTATTTT
V: TRBV2; D: TRBD2; J: TRBJ2-7; size: few; length: 17; CDR3: CASTPPLAGGTSYEQYF; DNA: TGTGCCAGCACGCCCCCCTTAGCGGGGGGAACCTCCTACGAGCAGTACTTC
V: TRBV18; D: NA; J: TRBJ1-5; size: few; length: 13; CDR3: CASSQDYNQPQHF; DNA: TGTGCCAGCTCACAGGACTACAATCAGCCCCAGCATTTT
V: TRBV6-6; D: NA; J: TRBJ2-3; size: NA; length: 12; CDR3: CASSYRADTQYF; DNA: TGTGCCAGCAGTTACAGGGCAGATACGCAGTATTTT
V: TRBV5-5; D: NA; J: TRBJ2-3; size: few; length: 15; CDR3: CASSPFVGAADTQYF; DNA: TGTGCCAGCAGCCCCTTCGTGGGGGCTGCAGATACGCAGTATTTT
V: TRBV19; D: TRBD1; J: TRBJ1-5; size: NA; length: 15; CDR3: CASSIVTGGDQPQHF; DNA: TGTGCCAGTAGTATAGTTACAGGGGGCGATCAGCCCCAGCATTTT
V: TRBV6-1; D: NA; J: TRBJ2-7; size: NA; length: 13; CDR3: CASSESSRNEQYF; DNA: TGTGCCAGCAGTGAAAGCTCGAGAAACGAGCAGTACTTC
V: TRBV27; D: NA; J: TRBJ2-3; size: once; length: 12; CDR3: CASISTWGTQYF; DNA: TGTGCCAGCATCTCGACGTGGGGGACGCAGTATTTT
V: TRBV5-1; D: TRBD2; J: TRBJ2-1; size: NA; length: 16; CDR3: CASSLAALAGGNEQFF; DNA: TGCGCCAGCAGCTTGGCCGCTCTAGCGGGAGGCAATGAGCAGTTCTTC
V: TRBV2; D: NA; J: TRBJ1-2; size: once; length: 15; CDR3: CASTPTGGAHYGYTF; DNA: TGTGCCAGCACCCCGACTGGGGGGGCGCACTATGGCTACACCTTC
V: TRBV7-2; D: NA; J: TRBJ1-3; size: NA; length: 15; CDR3: CASSLYVFSGNTIYF; DNA: TGTGCCAGCAGCTTATACGTGTTCTCTGGAAACACCATATATTTT
V: TRBV18; D: NA; J: TRBJ2-6; size: once; length: 18; CDR3: CASSPPGLGASGANVLTF; DNA: TGTGCCAGCTCACCACCGGGTCTTGGGGCCTCTGGGGCCAACGTCCTGACTTTC
V: TRBV9; D: TRBD1; J: TRBJ1-4; size: NA; length: 14; CDR3: CASSVAQGGEKLFF; DNA: TGTGCCAGCAGCGTAGCACAGGGGGGAGAAAAACTGTTTTTT
V: TRBV28; D: NA; J: TRBJ2-7; size: NA; length: 15; CDR3: CASSTSWGRHNEQYF; DNA: TGTGCCAGCAGCACCTCATGGGGGAGGCACAACGAGCAGTACTTC
V: TRBV30; D: TRBD2; J: TRBJ2-7; size: NA; length: 14; CDR3: CAWGTSARGYEQYF; DNA: TGTGCCTGGGGGACTAGCGCGAGAGGGTACGAGCAGTACTTC
V: TRBV7-9; D: NA; J: TRBJ1-1; size: once; length: 15; CDR3: CASSPDGYSDTEAFF; DNA: TGTGCCAGCAGCCCGGACGGGTATTCGGACACTGAAGCTTTCTTT
V: TRBV25-1; D: NA; J: TRBJ2-5; size: once; length: 11; CDR3: CASSGLETQYF; DNA: TGTGCCAGCAGTGGACTAGAGACCCAGTACTTC
V: TRBV11-2; D: NA; J: TRBJ1-2; size: NA; length: 11; CDR3: CASGKGYGYTF; DNA: TGTGCCAGCGGTAAGGGGTATGGCTACACCTTC
V: TRBV19; D: NA; J: TRBJ2-5; size: NA; length: 15; CDR3: CASSIESRGEETQYF; DNA: TGTGCCAGTAGTATAGAGAGCAGGGGGGAAGAGACCCAGTACTTC
V: TRBV6-6; D: TRBD1; J: TRBJ2-7; size: NA; length: 15; CDR3: CASSFRDRGRWEQYF; DNA: TGTGCCAGCAGCTTCCGGGACAGGGGGCGTTGGGAGCAGTACTTC
V: TRBV5-1; D: NA; J: TRBJ1-3; size: NA; length: 14; CDR3: CASSPGGRGDTIYF; DNA: TGCGCCAGCAGCCCCGGTGGCAGGGGTGACACCATATATTTT
V: TRBV7-9; D: NA; J: TRBJ1-6; size: few; length: 11; CDR3: CASSRGSPLHF; DNA: TGTGCCAGCAGCCGGGGATCACCCCTCCACTTT
V: TRBV29-1; D: NA; J: TRBJ2-2; size: once; length: 14; CDR3: CSVERNGQTGELFF; DNA: TGCAGCGTTGAGCGAAACGGACAGACCGGGGAGCTGTTTTTT
V: TRBV18; D: TRBD2; J: TRBJ2-1; size: NA; length: 18; CDR3: CASSPWVSGRAGYNEQFF; DNA: TGTGCCAGCTCACCATGGGTTAGCGGGAGGGCCGGATACAATGAGCAGTTCTTC